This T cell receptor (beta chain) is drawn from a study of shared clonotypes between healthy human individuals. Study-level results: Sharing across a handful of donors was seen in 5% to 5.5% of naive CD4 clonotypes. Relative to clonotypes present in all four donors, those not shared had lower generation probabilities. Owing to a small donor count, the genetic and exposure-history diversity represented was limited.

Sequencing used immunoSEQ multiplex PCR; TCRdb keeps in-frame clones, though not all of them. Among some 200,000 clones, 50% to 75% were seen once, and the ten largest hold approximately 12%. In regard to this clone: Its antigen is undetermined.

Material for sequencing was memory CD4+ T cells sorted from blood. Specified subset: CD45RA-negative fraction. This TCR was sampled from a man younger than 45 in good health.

This CDR3 is CASSPTSYDTQYF. CDR3 coding DNA: TGTGCCAGCAGCCCTACTAGTTACGATACGCAGTATTTT. The V call is TRBV7-3, the J call TRBJ2-3, with a weak D call TRBD2 (5 bases). The germline gives CDR1 SGHTA, CDR2 FQGTGA. The CDR3 covers 13 residues. V gave up 5 bases and J gave up 6 bases, with 12 bases separating them.